The present TCR beta chain was sequenced within a study of cytomegalovirus exposure and HLA in healthy donors. Findings and caveats of the study: The investigators catalogued 150 to 200 TCR beta chains as cytomegalovirus-associated. TCR beta V- and J-gene trimming was later associated with a missense DCLRE1C variant. Previous analysis showed most TCR beta V segments were productive about 87% or about 30% of the time.

Both 60 Vbeta primers and 13 Jbeta primers went into the PCR. Produced via immunoSEQ multiplex PCR; TCRdb's table is partial and in-frame only. This table holds approximately 93,000 clones, less than 80% found once. There are 15 residues in the CDR3. The ends lost 2 bases at V and 4 bases at J; junction bases unmatched: 4. From germline, CDR1 is MNHEY and CDR2 SVGAGI. Note on this clone: Its antigen is unidentified.

The chain carries TRBV6-5 and TRBJ2-2; 7 nucleotides match TRBD2. The sequence derives from a boy between 5 and 17 years old in good health and CMV-seropositive. What was sequenced was PBMCs. The CDR3 loop reads CASSYKRESTGELFF. CDR3 sequence (DNA): TGTGCCAGCAGTTACAAGCGGGAAAGCACCGGGGAGCTGTTTTTT.